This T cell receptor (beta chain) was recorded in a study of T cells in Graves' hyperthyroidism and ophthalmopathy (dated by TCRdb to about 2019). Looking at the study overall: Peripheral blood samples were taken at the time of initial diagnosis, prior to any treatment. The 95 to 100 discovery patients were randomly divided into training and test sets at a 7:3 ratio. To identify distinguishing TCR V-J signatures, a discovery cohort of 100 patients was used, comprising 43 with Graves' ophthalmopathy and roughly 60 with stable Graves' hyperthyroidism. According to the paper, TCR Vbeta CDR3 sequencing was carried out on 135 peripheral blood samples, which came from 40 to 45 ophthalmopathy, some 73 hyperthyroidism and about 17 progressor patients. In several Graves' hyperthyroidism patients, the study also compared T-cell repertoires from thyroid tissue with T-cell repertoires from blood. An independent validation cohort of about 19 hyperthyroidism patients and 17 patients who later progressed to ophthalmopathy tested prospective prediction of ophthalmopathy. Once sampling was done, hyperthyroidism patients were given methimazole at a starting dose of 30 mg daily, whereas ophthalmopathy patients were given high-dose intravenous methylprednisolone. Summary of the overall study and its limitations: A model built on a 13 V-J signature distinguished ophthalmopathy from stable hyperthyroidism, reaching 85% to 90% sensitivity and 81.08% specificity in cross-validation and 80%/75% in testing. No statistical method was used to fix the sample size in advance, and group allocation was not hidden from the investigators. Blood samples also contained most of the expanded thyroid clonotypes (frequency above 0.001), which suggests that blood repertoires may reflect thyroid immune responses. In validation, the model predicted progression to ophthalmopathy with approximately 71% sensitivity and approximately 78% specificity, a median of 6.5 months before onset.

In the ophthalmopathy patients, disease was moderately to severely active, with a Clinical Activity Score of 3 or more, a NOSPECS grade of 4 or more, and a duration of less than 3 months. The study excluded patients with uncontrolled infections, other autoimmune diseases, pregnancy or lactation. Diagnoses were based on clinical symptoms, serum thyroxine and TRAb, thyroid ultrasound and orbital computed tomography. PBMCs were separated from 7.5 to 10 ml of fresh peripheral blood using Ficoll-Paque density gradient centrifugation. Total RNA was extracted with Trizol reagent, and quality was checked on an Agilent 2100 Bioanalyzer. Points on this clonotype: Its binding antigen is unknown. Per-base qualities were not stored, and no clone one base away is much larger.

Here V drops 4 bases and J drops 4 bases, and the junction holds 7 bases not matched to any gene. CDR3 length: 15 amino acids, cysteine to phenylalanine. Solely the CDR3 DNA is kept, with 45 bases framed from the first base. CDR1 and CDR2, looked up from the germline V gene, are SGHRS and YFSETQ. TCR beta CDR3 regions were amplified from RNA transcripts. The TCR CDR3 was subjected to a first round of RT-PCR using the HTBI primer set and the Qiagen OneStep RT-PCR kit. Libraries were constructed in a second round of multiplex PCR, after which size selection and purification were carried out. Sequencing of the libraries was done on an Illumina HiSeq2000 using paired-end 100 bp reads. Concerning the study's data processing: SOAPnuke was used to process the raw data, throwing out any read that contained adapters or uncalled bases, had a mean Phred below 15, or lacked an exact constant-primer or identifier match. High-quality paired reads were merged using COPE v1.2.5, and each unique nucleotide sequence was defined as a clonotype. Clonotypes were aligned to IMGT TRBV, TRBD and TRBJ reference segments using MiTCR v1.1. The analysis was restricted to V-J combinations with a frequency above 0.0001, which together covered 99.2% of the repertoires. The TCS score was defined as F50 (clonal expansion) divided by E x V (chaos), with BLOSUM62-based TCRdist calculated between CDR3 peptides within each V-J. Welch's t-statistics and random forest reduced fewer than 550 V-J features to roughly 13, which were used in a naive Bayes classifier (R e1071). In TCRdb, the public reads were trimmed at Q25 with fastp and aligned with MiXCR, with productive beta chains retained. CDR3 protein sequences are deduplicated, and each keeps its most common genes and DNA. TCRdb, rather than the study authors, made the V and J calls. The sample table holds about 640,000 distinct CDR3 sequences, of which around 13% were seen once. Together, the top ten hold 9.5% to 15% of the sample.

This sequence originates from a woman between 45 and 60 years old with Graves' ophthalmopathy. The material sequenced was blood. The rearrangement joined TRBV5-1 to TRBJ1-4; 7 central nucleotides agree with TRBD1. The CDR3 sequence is CASSPTGTVNEKLFF. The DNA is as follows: TGCGCCAGCAGCCCGACCGGGACAGTTAATGAAAAACTGTTTTTT. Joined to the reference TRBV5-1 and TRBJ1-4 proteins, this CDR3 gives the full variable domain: KAGVTQTPRYLIKTRGQQVTLSCSPISGHRSVSWYQQTPGQGLQFLFEYFSETQRNKGNFPGRFSGRQFSNSRSEMNVSTLELGDSALYLCASSPTGTVNEKLFFGSGTQLSVL.